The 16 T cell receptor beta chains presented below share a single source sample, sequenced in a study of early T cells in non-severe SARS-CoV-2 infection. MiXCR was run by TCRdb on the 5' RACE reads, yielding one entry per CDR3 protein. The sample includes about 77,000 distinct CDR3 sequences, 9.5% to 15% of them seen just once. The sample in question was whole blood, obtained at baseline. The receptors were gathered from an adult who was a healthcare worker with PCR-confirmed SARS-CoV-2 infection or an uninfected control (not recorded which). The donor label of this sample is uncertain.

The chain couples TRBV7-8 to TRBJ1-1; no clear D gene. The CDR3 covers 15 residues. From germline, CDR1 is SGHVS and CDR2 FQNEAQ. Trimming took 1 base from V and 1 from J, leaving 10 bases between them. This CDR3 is CASSLVFQANTEAFF. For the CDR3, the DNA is TGTGCCAGCAGCTTAGTGTTTCAGGCGAACACTGAAGCTTTCTTT.

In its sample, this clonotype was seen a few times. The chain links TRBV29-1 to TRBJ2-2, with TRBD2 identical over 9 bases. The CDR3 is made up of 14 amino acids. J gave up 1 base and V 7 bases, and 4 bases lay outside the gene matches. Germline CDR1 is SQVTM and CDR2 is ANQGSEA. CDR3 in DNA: TGCAGCGCCTTGACTAGCGGGAACACCGGGGAGCTGTTTTTT. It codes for CSALTSGNTGELFF.

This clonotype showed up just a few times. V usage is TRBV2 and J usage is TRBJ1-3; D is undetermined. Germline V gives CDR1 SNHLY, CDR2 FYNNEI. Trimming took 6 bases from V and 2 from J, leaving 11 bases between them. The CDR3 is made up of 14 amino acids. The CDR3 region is CASSQDTAGNTIYF. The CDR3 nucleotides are TGTGCCAGCAGCCAAGACACGGCTGGAAACACCATATATTTT.

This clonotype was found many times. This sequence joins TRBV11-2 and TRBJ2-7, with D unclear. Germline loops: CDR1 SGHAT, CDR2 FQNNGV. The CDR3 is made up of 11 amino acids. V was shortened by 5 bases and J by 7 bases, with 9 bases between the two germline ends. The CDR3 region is CASSPQVEQYF. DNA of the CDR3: TGTGCCAGCAGCCCCCAGGTTGAGCAGTACTTC.

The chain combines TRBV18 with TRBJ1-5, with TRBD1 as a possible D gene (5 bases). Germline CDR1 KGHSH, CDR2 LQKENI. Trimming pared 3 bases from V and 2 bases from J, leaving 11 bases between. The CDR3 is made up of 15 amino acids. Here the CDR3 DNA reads TGTGCCAGCTCACCGGCGCAGGGAGGCAATCAGCCCCAGCATTTT. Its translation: CASSPAQGGNQPQHF.

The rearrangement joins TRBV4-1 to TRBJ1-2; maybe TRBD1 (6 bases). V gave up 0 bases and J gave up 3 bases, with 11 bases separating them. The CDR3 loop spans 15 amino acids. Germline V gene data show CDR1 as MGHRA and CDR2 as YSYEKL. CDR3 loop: CASSQDKRGHYGYTF. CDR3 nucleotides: TGCGCCAGCAGCCAAGATAAACGGGGGCACTATGGCTACACCTTC.

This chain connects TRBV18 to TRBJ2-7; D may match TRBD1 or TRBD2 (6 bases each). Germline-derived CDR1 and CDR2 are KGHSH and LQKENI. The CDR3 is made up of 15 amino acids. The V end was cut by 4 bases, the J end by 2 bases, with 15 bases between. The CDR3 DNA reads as TGTGCCAGCTCACAACAGCTAGGGGGGACCTACGAGCAGTACTTC. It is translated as CASSQQLGGTYEQYF.

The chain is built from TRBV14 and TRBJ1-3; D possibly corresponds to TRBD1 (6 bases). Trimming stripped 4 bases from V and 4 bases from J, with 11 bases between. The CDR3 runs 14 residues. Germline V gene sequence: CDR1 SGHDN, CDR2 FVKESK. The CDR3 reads CASSPRTDGNTIYF. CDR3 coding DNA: TGTGCCAGCAGCCCCCGGACAGACGGAAACACCATATATTTT.

In nucleotides, the CDR3 is TGCGCCAGCAGCCCCCCCCGGGGTGAGCAGTTCTTC. Translation gives CASSPPRGEQFF. The chain is built from TRBV5-1 and TRBJ2-1, with a weak D call TRBD2 (5 bases). Germline V gene lookup returns CDR1 SGHRS and CDR2 YFSETQ. V lost 4 bases to trimming and J lost 9 bases, with 11 bases between them. CDR3 length: 12 residues.

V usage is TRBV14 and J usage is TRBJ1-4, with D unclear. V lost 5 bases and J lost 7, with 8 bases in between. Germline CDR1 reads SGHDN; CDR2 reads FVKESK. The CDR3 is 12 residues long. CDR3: CASSYQSEKLFF. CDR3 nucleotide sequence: TGTGCCAGCAGCTACCAAAGTGAAAAACTGTTTTTT.

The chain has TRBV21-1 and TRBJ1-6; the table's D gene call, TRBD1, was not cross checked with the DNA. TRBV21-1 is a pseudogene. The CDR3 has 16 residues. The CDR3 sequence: CASFHREWQGSSTLHF. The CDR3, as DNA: TGTGCCAGCTTTCATCGGGAATGGCAGGGAAGTTCGACCCTCCACTTT.

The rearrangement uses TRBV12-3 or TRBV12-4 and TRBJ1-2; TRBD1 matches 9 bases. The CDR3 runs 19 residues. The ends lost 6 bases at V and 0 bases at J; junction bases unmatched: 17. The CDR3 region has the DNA TGTGCCAGCAGCCCATGGAGGACGCGGGACAGGGCTCCTAACTATGGCTACACCTTC. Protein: CASSPWRTRDRAPNYGYTF.

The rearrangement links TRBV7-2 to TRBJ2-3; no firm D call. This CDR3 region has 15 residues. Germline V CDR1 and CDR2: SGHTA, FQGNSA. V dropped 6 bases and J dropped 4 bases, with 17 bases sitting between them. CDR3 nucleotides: TGTGCCAGCAGACCCTTTAGCCACGGCGCAGATACGCAGTATTTT. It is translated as CASRPFSHGADTQYF.

The CDR3 loop is CASSQRDRSSYEQYF. The CDR3 DNA sequence: TGTGCCAGCAGCCAGCGGGACCGTAGCTCCTACGAGCAGTACTTC. J is TRBJ2-7 and V is TRBV3-1; weak D call: TRBD2 (6 bases). The CDR3 contains 15 residues. Trimming left V 3 bases short and J 0 bases short, with 12 bases between. Germline V CDR1 and CDR2: LGHDT, YNNKEL (reference sequence).

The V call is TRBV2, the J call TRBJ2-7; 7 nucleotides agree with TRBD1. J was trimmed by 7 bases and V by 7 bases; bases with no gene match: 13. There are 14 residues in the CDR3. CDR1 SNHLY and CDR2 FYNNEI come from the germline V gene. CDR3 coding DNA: TGTGCCAGCATCCCACAGGGGACCCCTGAGGAGCAGTACTTC. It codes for CASIPQGTPEEQYF.

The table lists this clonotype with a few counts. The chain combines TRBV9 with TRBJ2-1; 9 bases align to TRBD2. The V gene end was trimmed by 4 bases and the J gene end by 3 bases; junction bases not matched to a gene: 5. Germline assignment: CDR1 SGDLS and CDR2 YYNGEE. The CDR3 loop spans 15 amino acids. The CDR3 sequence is CASSISGSRYNEQFF. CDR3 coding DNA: TGTGCCAGCAGCATTAGCGGGAGCCGCTACAATGAGCAGTTCTTC.